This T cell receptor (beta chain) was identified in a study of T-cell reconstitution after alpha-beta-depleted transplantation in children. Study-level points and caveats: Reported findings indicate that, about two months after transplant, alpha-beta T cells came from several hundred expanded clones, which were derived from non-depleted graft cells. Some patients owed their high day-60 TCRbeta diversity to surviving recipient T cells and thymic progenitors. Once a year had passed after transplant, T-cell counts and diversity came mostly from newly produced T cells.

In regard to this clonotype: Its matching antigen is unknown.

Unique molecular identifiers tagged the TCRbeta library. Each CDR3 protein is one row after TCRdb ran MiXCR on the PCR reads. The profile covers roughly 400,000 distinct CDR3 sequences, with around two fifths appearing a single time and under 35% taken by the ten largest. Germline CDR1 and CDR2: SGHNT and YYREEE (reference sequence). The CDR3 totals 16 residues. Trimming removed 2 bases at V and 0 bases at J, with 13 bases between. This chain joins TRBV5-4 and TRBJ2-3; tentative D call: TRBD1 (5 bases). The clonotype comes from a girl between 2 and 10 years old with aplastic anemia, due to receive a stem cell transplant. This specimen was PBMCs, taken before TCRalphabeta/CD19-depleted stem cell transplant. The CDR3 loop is CASSLPPGSSTDTQYF. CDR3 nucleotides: TGTGCCAGCAGCTTACCACCAGGGTCTAGCACAGATACGCAGTATTTT. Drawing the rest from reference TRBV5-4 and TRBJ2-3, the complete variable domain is ETGVTQSPTHLIKTRGQQVTLRCSSQSGHNTVSWYQQALGQGPQFIFQYYREEENGRGNFPPRFSGLQFPNYSSELNVNALELDDSALYLCASSLPPGSSTDTQYFGPGTRLTVL.